This T cell receptor (beta chain) was documented in a study of beta chain features in type 1 diabetes (dated by TCRdb to about 2018). Describing the broader study: No differences in mean age, gender distribution, total cell number or subset yield were found between patients and healthy donors. The study compared TCRB repertoires of sorted circulating CD4+ T cell subsets between recently diagnosed type 1 diabetes patients and matched healthy donors. A total of over 95,000,000 sorted cells were examined across all samples, and RNA yield correlated strongly with the number of cells per subset. Regulatory and stem cell-like memory subsets were obtained from only 8 patients and about eight healthy donors, while naive and central memory subsets were obtained from all 30 or so donors.

From a lookup of the germline V gene, CDR1 and CDR2 are SGHVS and FQNEAQ. From the cysteine up to the phenylalanine, the CDR3 has a length of 15 residues. CDR3 DNA is the only sequence kept; it has 45 bases, read in frame from the first base. V and J lose 2 bases and 5 bases, and a span of 15 bases separates them. The entire isolated RNA was reverse transcribed using the High Capacity cDNA Reverse Transcription Kit, and thus expressed TCRB transcripts were sequenced. Deep immunoSEQ sequencing was performed on naive, central memory and regulatory T cell samples, with an average of about 4 million total reads per sample. Sorted cells were lysed in RLT buffer, and RNA was extracted using DNase-treated RNeasy Micro or Mini kits according to cell number. Each cell subset was processed separately to prevent cross-contamination, with patient and healthy donor samples processed together. The immunoSEQ multiplex PCR was used to amplify TCRB sequences from cDNA, yielding 87-bp fragments that span the CDR3 region. Amplicons were sequenced on the Illumina HiSeq platform. The original pipeline was this. PCR bias was computationally corrected using synthetic template baselines, reads within Hamming distance 2 were collapsed, and singletons that could not be merged were discarded. By aligning reads against IMGT, V, D and J genes, CDR3 length, and insertions or deletions at six rearrangement sites were assigned. Within each subset, clonotype counts were normalized to the number of sorted cells before true diversity and Gini coefficients were calculated with the tcR R package. The overlap coefficient, calculated on TCRB nucleotide sequences, was used to quantify repertoire sharing. Out-of-frame TCRB sequences from naive cells were analyzed as a proxy for the pre-selection repertoire. Sourced from immuneACCESS, this table was stored by TCRdb with only in-frame sequences that have V and J called. A share of the clones is absent; for the studies checked, an unresolved V gene accounts for under half, and the remainder has no known explanation. That table furnishes V, J and clone size, whereas the DNA furnished D and trimming. The sample profile shows 810,000 or so clones; 15% to 20% of them were found once. Jointly, the top ten make up around 0.02% of the sample.

What the authors observed across the whole study: Naive, central memory and regulatory TCRB repertoires appeared more similar among patients than among healthy donors. A moderate but significant shortening of TCRB CDR3 length was observed in type 1 diabetes patients in all four CD4+ subsets. PCR might favor shorter templates, but patient and control samples were amplified and corrected together, so any skew would affect both groups equally. Fewer insertions and more nucleotide deletions at VDJ recombination sites were observed in patients with type 1 diabetes, implying thymic rearrangement abnormalities. Only small numbers of individuals were included in the HLA sub-analyses, which left unresolved whether HLA type had any influence on TCRB rearrangement. Because cDNA rather than genomic DNA was sequenced, highly expressing activated cells could have been over-represented, although no difference in activation and CD3 levels was found between groups.

A single peripheral blood draw of about 116 mL on average was collected from each donor into heparinised tubes. Naive, central memory, regulatory and stem cell-like memory CD4+ T cells were sorted on a BD FACSAria II using a panel including CD45RO, CCR7, CD25, CD127, CD95 and CD27. All sorted populations exceeded 98% purity. PBMCs were separated immediately by Lymphoprep density gradient centrifugation and were stained directly, without being cultured. Samples were stained and sorted in pairs, with one healthy donor and one patient per experiment, so that batch effects were minimized. There are a few counts of this clone. Its antigen is unknown. No quality values exist for individual bases; no much larger clone is one base distant.

The sequencing input was naive CD4+ T cells from blood. Sample cell subset or site, as interpreted from the label and publication: true naive CD4+ T cells. The rearranged segments are TRBV7-8 and TRBJ1-1, and TRBD1 may be the D gene, going by 5 matching bases. The sequence came from a woman aged 18-35 years in good health. Here the CDR3 is given as CASSLTFMGGTEAFF. In nucleotide form, the sequence is TGTGCCAGCAGCTTAACATTCATGGGGGGGACTGAAGCTTTCTTT.